This record looks at one T cell receptor beta chain sequence and its context. Antigen unknown. This sample was taken from a study of monozygotic twins with cystic fibrosis. The study, taken as a whole, reports: Median Simpson clonality of roughly 0.01 suggested naive T cells predominated.

Produced via immunoSEQ multiplex PCR; TCRdb's table is partial and in-frame only. Altogether tens of thousands of clones are present, nearly 85% being singletons, with the ten largest covering around 1.5%. The germline V and J ends were trimmed by 4 bases and 6 bases, with 6 bases remaining between them. Germline values: CDR1 SNHLY, CDR2 FYNNEI. The CDR3 spans 11 residues. This sequence originates from a girl aged 2-10 years with cystic fibrosis. The chain employs TRBV2 and TRBJ1-1; D is possibly TRBD1 (5 bases). Sequencing was carried out using blood. CDR3 DNA sequence: TGTGCCAGCAGTGGAGGGGCTGAAGCTTTCTTT. It yields the protein CASSGGAEAFF.